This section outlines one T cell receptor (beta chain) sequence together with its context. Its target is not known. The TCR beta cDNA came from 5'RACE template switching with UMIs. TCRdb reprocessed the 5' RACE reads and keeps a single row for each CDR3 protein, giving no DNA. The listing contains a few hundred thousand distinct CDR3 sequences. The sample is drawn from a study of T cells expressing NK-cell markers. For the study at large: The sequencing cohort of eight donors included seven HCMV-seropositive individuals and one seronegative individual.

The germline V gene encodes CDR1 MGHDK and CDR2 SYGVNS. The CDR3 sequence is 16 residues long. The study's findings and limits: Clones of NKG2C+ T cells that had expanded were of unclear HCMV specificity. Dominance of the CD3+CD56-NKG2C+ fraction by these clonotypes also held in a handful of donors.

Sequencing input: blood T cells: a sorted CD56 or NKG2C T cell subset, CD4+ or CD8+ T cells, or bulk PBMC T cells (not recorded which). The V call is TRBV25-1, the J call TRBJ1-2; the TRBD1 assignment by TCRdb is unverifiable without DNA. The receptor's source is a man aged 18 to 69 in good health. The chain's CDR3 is CASSRAGGLTNYGYTF.